One sample yielded the 3 T cell receptor beta chains listed below, sequenced in a study of shared clonotypes between healthy human individuals. Only CD45RO-negative cells positively selected for CCR7 counted as naive CD8 cells, so terminally differentiated effector memory CD45RA+ cells were excluded. Measured with immunoSEQ multiplex PCR; TCRdb has only the in-frame clones, and not every one. The sample yields over 2 million clones, about 95% seen once. Source material: naive CD8+ T cells sorted from blood. These TCRs come from a man aged 18-30 years in good health.

With respect to this clone: The identical CDR3 is also encoded by other nucleotide sequences in the sample. The gene calls are TRBV27 and TRBJ2-7; D is unresolved. Trimming cost V 3 bases and J 0 bases, with 6 bases left between them. Germline loops: CDR1 MNHEY, CDR2 SMNVEV (reference sequence). This CDR3 region has 13 residues. The CDR3, as DNA: TGTGCCAGCAGTTTCGTGGGCTCCTACGAGCAGTACTTC. It yields the protein CASSFVGSYEQYF.

V usage is TRBV10-3 and J usage is TRBJ2-3; D gene uncertain. V shed 5 bases and J shed 1 base, with 22 bases lying between them. The germline V gene has CDR1 ENHRY and CDR2 SYGVKD. The CDR3 is made up of 18 amino acids. The CDR3 reads CAISSTDTDMWGTDTQYF. The CDR3 coding sequence is TGTGCCATCAGTTCCACTGATACAGACATGTGGGGCACAGATACGCAGTATTTT.

The chain employs TRBV11-2 and TRBJ2-5; D is uncertain. Trimming took off 0 bases at V and 5 bases at J, with 13 bases between the two ends. Germline CDR1 reads SGHAT; CDR2 reads FQNNGV. The CDR3 extends over 15 amino acids. The CDR3 is CASSLDDGLGETQYF. Written as DNA, the CDR3 is TGTGCCAGCAGCTTAGATGATGGGCTAGGCGAGACCCAGTACTTC.